This T cell receptor (beta chain) was captured in a study of cytomegalovirus exposure and HLA in healthy donors. This CDR3 comprises 13 residues. The V gene lost 6 bases and the J gene lost 5 bases, with 13 bases spanning the gap. Looked up from germline, CDR1 is MGHRA and CDR2 is YSYEKL. Researchers ran the PCR with 60 Vbeta and 13 Jbeta primers. Only in-frame clones appear in the TCRdb table, and some are missing; sequencing was by immunoSEQ multiplex PCR. This sample's clone table lists tens of thousands of clones. The genes are TRBV4-1 and TRBJ1-1; the D gene is possibly TRBD1 (5 bases). Sequenced material: PBMCs. The source is a man aged 18 to 30 in good health and CMV-seropositive. CDR3 nucleotide sequence: TGCGCCAGCAGGGGCGGGGGAGGGACTGAAGCTTTCTTT. Translating it yields CASRGGGGTEAFF.